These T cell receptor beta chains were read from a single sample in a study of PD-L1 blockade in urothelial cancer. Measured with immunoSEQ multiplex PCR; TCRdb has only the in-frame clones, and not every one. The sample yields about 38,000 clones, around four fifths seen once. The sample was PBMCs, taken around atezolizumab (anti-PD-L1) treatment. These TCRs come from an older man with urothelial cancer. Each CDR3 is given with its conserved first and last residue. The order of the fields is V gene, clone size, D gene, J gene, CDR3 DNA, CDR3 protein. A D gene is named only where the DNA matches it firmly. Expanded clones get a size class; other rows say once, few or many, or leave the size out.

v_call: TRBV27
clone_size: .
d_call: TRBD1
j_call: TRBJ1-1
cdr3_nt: TGTGCCAGCAGACCAGACAGGGTTTTGGGGGACACTGAAGCTTTCTTT
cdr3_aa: CASRPDRVLGDTEAFF

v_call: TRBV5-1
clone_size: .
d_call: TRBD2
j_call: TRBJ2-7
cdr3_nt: TGCGCCAGCAGCTGGACTAGCGGGAGCGAGCAGTACTTC
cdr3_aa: CASSWTSGSEQYF

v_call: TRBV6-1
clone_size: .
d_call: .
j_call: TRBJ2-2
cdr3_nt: TGTGCCAGCAGGATTACAGAGAACACCGGGGAGCTGTTTTTT
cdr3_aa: CASRITENTGELFF

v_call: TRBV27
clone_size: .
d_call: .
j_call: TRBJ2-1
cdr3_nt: TGTGCCAGCAGTCCCCGCGAGGGCCGCTACAATGAGCAGTTCTTC
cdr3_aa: CASSPREGRYNEQFF

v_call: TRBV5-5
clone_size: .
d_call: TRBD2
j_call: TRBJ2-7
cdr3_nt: TGTGCCAGCAGCTTGGCCGCTAGCGGGGGAACCTACGAGCAGTACTTC
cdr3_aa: CASSLAASGGTYEQYF

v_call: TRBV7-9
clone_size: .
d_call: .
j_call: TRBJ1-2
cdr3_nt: TGTGCCAGCAGCTCCCTCACCTTTACAGGGATGGATGGCTACACCTTC
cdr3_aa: CASSSLTFTGMDGYTF

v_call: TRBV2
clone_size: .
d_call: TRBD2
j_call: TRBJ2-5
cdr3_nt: TGTGCCAGCAGTGAAGGGTCTAGCGGGAGTCTCTGGGAGACCCAGTACTTC
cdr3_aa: CASSEGSSGSLWETQYF

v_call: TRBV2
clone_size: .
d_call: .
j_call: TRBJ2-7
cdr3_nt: TGTGCCAGCCAAGTAGCGCCTAGCTCCTACGAGCAGTACTTC
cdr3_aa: CASQVAPSSYEQYF

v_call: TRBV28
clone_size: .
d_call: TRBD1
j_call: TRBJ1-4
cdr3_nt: TGTGCCAGCAGTTTCGGACAGGGGGTCAATGAAAAACTGTTTTTT
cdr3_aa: CASSFGQGVNEKLFF

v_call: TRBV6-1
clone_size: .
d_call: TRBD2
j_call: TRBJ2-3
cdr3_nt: TGTGCCAGCGTCCCGGGGGGGAAGGGCACAGATACGCAGTATTTT
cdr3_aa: CASVPGGKGTDTQYF

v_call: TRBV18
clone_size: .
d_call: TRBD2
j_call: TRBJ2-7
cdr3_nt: TGTGCCAGCTCACTCTCACTAGCGGAGATCTACGAGCAGTACTTC
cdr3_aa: CASSLSLAEIYEQYF

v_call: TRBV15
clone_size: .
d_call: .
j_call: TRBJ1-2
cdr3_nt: TGTGCCACCAGCAGAGATGTTACATTACCTGGCTACACCTTC
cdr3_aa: CATSRDVTLPGYTF

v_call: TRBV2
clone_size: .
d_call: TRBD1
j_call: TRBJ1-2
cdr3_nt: TGTGCCAGCAGCGATTCGGGACAGGCGACGGGCTACACCTTC
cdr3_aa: CASSDSGQATGYTF

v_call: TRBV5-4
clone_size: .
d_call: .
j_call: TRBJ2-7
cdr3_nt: TGTGCCAGCAGCTTGCAGGGGACCTACGAGCAGTACTTC
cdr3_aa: CASSLQGTYEQYF

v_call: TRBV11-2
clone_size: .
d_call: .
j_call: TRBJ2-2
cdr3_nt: TGTGCCAGCAGCAGCCTAGGAAGGACGAACACCGGGGAGCTGTTTTTT
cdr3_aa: CASSSLGRTNTGELFF

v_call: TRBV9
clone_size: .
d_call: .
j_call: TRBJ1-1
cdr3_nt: TGTGCCAGCAGCGTAGTAGGGGACACTGAAGCTTTCTTT
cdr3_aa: CASSVVGDTEAFF

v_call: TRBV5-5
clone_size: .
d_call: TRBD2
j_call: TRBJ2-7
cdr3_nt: TGTGCCAGCAGCTGGACACTAGCGGGAGGAGGGAACGAGCAGTACTTC
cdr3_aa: CASSWTLAGGGNEQYF

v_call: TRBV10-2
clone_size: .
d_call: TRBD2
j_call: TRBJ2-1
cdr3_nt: TGCGCCAGCAGTGCTCCTAGCGGAATACTATTCTACAATGAGCAGTTCTTC
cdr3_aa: CASSAPSGILFYNEQFF

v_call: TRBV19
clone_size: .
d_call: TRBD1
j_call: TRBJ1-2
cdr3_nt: TGTGCCAGTACCGGACAGGGGAGCTATGGCTACACCTTC
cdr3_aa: CASTGQGSYGYTF

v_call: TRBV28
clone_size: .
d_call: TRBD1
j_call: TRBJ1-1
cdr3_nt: TGTGCCAGCAGTTCGTCCGGTGGGACAGGGTTAGGGAACACTGAAGCTTTCTTT
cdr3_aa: CASSSSGGTGLGNTEAFF

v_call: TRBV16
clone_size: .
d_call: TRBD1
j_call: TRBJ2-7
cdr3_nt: TGTGCCAGCAGCCAATCCAGGGGGCTTTACGAGCAGTACTTC
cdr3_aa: CASSQSRGLYEQYF

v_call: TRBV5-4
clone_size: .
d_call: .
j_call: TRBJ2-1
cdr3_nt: TGTGCCAGCAGCTTGTCACTTGCAGGGAGGAATGAGCAGTTCTTC
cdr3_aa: CASSLSLAGRNEQFF

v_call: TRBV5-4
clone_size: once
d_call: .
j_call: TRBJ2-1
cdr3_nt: TGTGCCAGCAGCCCGACAACAGGCGGTCTTAGGGATGAGCAGTTCTTC
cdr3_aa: CASSPTTGGLRDEQFF

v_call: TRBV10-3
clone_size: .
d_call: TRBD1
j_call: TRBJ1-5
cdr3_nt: TGTGCCATCAGTGAGTCGAGTGGACAGGGGGCATTCAATCAGCCCCAGCATTTT
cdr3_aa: CAISESSGQGAFNQPQHF

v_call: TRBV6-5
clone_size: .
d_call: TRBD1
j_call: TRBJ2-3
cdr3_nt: TGTGCCAGCAGTTCGACAGGGAGCACAGATACGCAGTATTTT
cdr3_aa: CASSSTGSTDTQYF

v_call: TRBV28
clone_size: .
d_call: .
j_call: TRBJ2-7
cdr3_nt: TGTGCCAGCAGTGTCAGCTCCTACGAGCAGTACTTC
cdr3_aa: CASSVSSYEQYF

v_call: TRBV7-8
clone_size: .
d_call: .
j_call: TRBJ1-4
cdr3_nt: TGTGCCAGCAGCTTAACTGCAACTAATGAAAAACTGTTTTTT
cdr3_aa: CASSLTATNEKLFF

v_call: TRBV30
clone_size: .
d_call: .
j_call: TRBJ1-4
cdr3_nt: TGTGCCTGGACCCTTCAAGGGGCTAACAATGAAAAACTGTTTTTT
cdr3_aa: CAWTLQGANNEKLFF

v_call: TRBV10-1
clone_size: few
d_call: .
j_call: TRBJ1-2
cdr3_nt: TGCGCCAGCAGTGAGTCGACGACGGGCAGGGTCACCTTC
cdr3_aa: CASSESTTGRVTF

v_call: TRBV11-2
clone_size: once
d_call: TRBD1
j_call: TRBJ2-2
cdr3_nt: TGTGCCAGCAGCCTGGACAGGGGAGGGGAGCTGTTTTTT
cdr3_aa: CASSLDRGGELFF

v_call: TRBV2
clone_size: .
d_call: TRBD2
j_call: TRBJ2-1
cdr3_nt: TGTGCCAGCAGGTACTCCGCGACTAGCGGGTTGAGCTCCTACAATGAGCAGTTCTTC
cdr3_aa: CASRYSATSGLSSYNEQFF

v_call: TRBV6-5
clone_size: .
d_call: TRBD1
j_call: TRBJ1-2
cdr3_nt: TGTGCCAGCAGTCGGAGGGGGCGATATGGCTACACCTTC
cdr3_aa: CASSRRGRYGYTF

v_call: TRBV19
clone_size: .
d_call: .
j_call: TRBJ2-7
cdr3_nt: TGTGCCAGTAGTATAGAGGGCAGATTCGAGCAGTACTTC
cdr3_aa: CASSIEGRFEQYF

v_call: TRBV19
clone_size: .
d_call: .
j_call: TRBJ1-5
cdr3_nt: TGTGCCAGTAGTATAGACAGGGCTGGTAATCAGCCCCAGCATTTT
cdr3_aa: CASSIDRAGNQPQHF

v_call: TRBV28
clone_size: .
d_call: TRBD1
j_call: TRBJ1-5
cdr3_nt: TGTGCCAGCAGTCCGCCGGGACAGTCCAGGGGGAATCAGCCCCAGCATTTT
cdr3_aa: CASSPPGQSRGNQPQHF

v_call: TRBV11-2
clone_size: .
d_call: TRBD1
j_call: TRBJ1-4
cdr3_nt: TGTGCCAGCAGCCCGGGACAGGGGTCTAATGAAAAACTGTTTTTT
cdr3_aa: CASSPGQGSNEKLFF

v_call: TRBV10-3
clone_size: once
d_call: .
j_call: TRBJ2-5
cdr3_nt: TGTGCCATCAGTGATGGGCCCACAGAGACCCAGTACTTC
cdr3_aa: CAISDGPTETQYF

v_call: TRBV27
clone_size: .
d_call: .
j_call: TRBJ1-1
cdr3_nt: TGTGCCAGCAGTTTACTCGGCCAGGAAAACACTGAAGCTTTCTTT
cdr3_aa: CASSLLGQENTEAFF

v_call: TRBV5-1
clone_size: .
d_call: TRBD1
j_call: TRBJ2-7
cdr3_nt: TGCGCCAGCAGCCCCTCGGGACAGGAGGCCTACGAGCAGTACTTC
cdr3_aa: CASSPSGQEAYEQYF

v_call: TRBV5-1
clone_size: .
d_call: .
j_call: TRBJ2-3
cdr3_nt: TGCGCCAGCAGCTCTTCGTCCGGCACAGATACGCAGTATTTT
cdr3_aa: CASSSSSGTDTQYF

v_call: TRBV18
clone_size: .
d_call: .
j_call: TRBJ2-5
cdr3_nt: TGTGCCAGCTCACCACCCCTCCAAGAGACCCAGTACTTC
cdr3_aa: CASSPPLQETQYF

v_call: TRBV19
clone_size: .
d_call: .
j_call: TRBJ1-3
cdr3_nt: TGTGCCAGTAGTCCAAGTTTCGCAGGATTCTCTGGAAACACCATATATTTT
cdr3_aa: CASSPSFAGFSGNTIYF

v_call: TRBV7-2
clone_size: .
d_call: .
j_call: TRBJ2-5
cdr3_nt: TGTGCCAGCAGGGAGACTAGTGGGAAGGAGACCCAGTACTTC
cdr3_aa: CASRETSGKETQYF

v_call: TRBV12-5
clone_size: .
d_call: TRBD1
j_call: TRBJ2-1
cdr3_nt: TGTGCTAGTGGTTTCCAACAGGGGGGCTCCTACAATGAGCAGTTCTTC
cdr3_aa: CASGFQQGGSYNEQFF

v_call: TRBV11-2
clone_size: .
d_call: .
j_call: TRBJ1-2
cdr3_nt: TGTGCCAGCAGCTTAGTAGGCGGATTTAACTATGGCTACACCTTC
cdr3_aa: CASSLVGGFNYGYTF

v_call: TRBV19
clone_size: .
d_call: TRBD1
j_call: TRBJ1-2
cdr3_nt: TGTGCCAGTCAACCCGCCGACAGGGGGTACTATGGCTACACCTTC
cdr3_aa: CASQPADRGYYGYTF

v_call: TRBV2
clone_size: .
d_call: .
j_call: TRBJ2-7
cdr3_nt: TGTGCCAGCGGCAGGGAGCAGTACTTC
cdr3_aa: CASGREQYF

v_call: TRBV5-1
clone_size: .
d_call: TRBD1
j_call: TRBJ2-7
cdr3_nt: TGCGCCAGCAGCTCCACAGGGGCTCCCTCCTACGAGCAGTACTTC
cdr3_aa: CASSSTGAPSYEQYF

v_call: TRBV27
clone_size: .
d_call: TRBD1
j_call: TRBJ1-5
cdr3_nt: TGTGCCAGCAGAGATCGACAGGGCGGGTGGGTTCGCAATCAGCCCCAGCATTTT
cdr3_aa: CASRDRQGGWVRNQPQHF

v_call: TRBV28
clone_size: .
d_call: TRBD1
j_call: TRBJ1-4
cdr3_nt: TGTGCCAGCAGTTTTGGTGGGACAGGTTGGGAAAAACTGTTTTTT
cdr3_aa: CASSFGGTGWEKLFF

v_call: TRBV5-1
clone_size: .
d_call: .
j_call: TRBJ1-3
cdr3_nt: TGCGCCAGCAGCTTGGACCCTACGGACAGACTAGGAAACACCATATATTTT
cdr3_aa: CASSLDPTDRLGNTIYF

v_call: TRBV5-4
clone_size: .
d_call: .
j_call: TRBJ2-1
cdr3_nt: TGTGCCAGCAGCTTGGGGCTAGTATCCTACAATGAGCAGTTCTTC
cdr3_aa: CASSLGLVSYNEQFF

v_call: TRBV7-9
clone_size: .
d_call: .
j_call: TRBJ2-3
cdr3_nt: TGTGCCAGCAGCTTAGGAACAGTGGCTAGCACAGATACGCAGTATTTT
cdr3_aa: CASSLGTVASTDTQYF

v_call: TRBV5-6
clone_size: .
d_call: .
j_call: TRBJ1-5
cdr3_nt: TGTGCCAGCAGCTCAGGGGCCGGCAATCAGCCCCAGCATTTT
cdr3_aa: CASSSGAGNQPQHF

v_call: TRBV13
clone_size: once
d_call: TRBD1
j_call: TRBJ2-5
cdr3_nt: TGTGCCAGCAGCCAGGGACAGCGACAGACCCAGTACTTC
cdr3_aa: CASSQGQRQTQYF

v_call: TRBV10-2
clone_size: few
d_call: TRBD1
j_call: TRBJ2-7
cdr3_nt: TGCGCCAGCAGTGAGCGGGCAGGGGGTCCCTACGAGCAGTACTTC
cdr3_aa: CASSERAGGPYEQYF

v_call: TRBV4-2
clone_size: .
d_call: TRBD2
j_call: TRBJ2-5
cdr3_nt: TGTGCCAGCAGCCAAGGGACTAGCGGAACAGTACAAGAGACCCAGTACTTC
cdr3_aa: CASSQGTSGTVQETQYF

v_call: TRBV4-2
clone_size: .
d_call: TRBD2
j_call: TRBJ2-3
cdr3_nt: TGTGCCAGCAGCCAAGGGGGTAGCGGGATCCTCCCAGATACGCAGTATTTT
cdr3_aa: CASSQGGSGILPDTQYF

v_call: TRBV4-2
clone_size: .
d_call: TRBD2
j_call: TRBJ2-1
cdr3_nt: TGTGCCAGCAGCCAGGGCGGTCAAGGCGGACTAGCGGGAGGGTCGGTCGATGAGCAGTTCTTC
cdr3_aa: CASSQGGQGGLAGGSVDEQFF